The 32 T cell receptor beta chains given below trace back to one sample, sequenced in a study of PD-1 blockade in classical Hodgkin lymphoma. No patient escaped relapse after autologous stem cell transplantation, and brentuximab vedotin exposure varied. Data came from immunoSEQ multiplex PCR; TCRdb stores just in-frame clones and leaves some out. Of around 35,000 clones detected, about 86% appear once; the ten largest clones hold 7% to 8%. This specimen was peripheral blood mononuclear cells (PBMCs), taken before the second cycle of nivolumab. Receptors originate from a human donor with classical Hodgkin lymphoma.

The chain joins TRBV4-1 to TRBJ2-3; a weak D match, TRBD2 (6 bases). The CDR3 length is 13 residues. The V end lost 5 bases, the J end lost 4 bases, and 10 bases lay between the germline ends. Per germline, CDR1 MGHRA and CDR2 YSYEKL. The chain's CDR3 is CASSDGSADTQYF. CDR3 bases: TGCGCCAGCAGCGACGGGAGTGCAGATACGCAGTATTTT.

There are a few counts of this clone. The chain has TRBV5-1 and TRBJ2-7; D possibly corresponds to TRBD1 (6 bases). Germline V gene sequence: CDR1 SGHRS, CDR2 YFSETQ. This CDR3 contains 15 residues. V dropped 0 bases and J dropped 2 bases, with 12 bases sitting between them. The CDR3 nucleotides are TGCGCCAGCAGCTTGGCCGAGGGGGATGCCTACGAGCAGTACTTC. Translating it yields CASSLAEGDAYEQYF.

This clone was found once. The chain recombines TRBV6-1 with TRBJ1-4; weak D call: TRBD1 (5 bases). Trimming removed 3 bases at V and 10 bases at J, with 12 bases between. CDR1 is MNHNS, CDR2 SASEGT, per germline. This CDR3 region has 13 residues. The CDR3 nucleotides are TGTGCCAGCAGTGACCCAGGGTTTGCAAAACTGTTTTTT. It is translated as CASSDPGFAKLFF.

V gene TRBV10-2 combines with J gene TRBJ2-5; D not certain. The germline CDR1 and CDR2 sequences are WSHSY and SAAADI. V lost 7 bases and J 0 bases, leaving 6 bases between the germline ends. This CDR3 is 12 amino acids long. The CDR3 nucleotides read TGCGCCAGCACGGCCAACCAAGAGACCCAGTACTTC. Its translation: CASTANQETQYF.

The J gene is TRBJ2-7, the V gene TRBV9, with D unclear. The germline V gene encodes CDR1 SGDLS and CDR2 YYNGEE. V gave up 3 bases and J gave up 0 bases, with 10 bases separating them. The CDR3 consists of 14 residues. This CDR3 reads CASSARLSSYEQYF. The DNA of the CDR3 is TGTGCCAGCAGCGCTCGACTGAGCTCCTACGAGCAGTACTTC.

CDR3: CASSLQGFTGELFF. For the CDR3, the DNA is TGCGCCAGCAGCTTACAGGGTTTCACCGGGGAGCTGTTTTTT. V is TRBV5-1 and J is TRBJ2-2; a possible D gene is TRBD1 (6 bases). The V end was cut by 2 bases, the J end by 4 bases, with 9 bases between. CDR3 length equals 14 residues. CDR1 is SGHRS and CDR2 is YFSETQ in the germline V gene. Looking up the rest from reference TRBV5-1 and TRBJ2-2 gives the full variable domain: KAGVTQTPRYLIKTRGQQVTLSCSPISGHRSVSWYQQTPGQGLQFLFEYFSETQRNKGNFPGRFSGRQFSNSRSEMNVSTLELGDSALYLCASSLQGFTGELFFGEGSRLTVL.

V and J are TRBV28 and TRBJ1-2, with D unclear. V lost 4 bases to trimming and J lost 2 bases, with 5 bases between them. Germline V gene data show CDR1 as MDHEN and CDR2 as SYDVKM. The CDR3 extends over 12 amino acids. The CDR3 DNA follows: TGTGCCAGCAGTTACGGAAACTATGGCTACACCTTC. Its protein product is CASSYGNYGYTF.

The rearrangement links TRBV11-3 to TRBJ2-1; 7 nucleotides agree with TRBD2. Looked up from germline, CDR1 is SGHNT and CDR2 is YENEEA. Losses at the gene ends were 1 base for V and 4 bases for J; bases not matched to a gene: 7. This CDR3 comprises 16 residues. In DNA, the CDR3 is TGTGCCAGCAGCTTAGGTTTGAGCGGGGCGTACAATGAGCAGTTCTTC. Its protein product is CASSLGLSGAYNEQFF.

The chain combines TRBV27 with TRBJ2-1; 7 bases agree with TRBD1. Germline CDR1 is MNHEY and CDR2 is SMNVEV (reference sequence). The length of the CDR3 is 15 residues. V gave up 3 bases and J gave up 7 bases; unmatched junction bases: 9. CDR3 protein: CASSFRAGGTNEQFF. As DNA, the CDR3 is TGTGCCAGCAGTTTTAGGGCAGGGGGTACGAATGAGCAGTTCTTC.

The gene calls are TRBV29-1 and TRBJ2-1; the match to TRBD2 covers 11 bases. The V segment lost 4 bases and the J segment 2 bases; nucleotides outside the gene matches: 4. The CDR3 sequence is 15 residues long. Germline V CDR1 and CDR2: SQVTM, ANQGSEA. CDR3 nucleotide sequence: TGCAGCGTTGTAGCGGGAGGGCACACCTACAATGAGCAGTTCTTC. It codes for CSVVAGGHTYNEQFF.

The chain uses TRBV10-3 and TRBJ2-7; 10 nucleotides align to TRBD2. V shed 3 bases and J 5 bases; nucleotides not matched to a gene: 13. This CDR3 comprises 17 residues. The germline V gene encodes CDR1 ENHRY and CDR2 SYGVKD. DNA for the CDR3: TGTGCCATCAGTGAAAAGGGACTAGCGCATACTACGCACGAGCAGTACTTC. Its translation: CAISEKGLAHTTHEQYF.

The DNA for the CDR3 is TGCGCCAGCAGTCAATCCTACGAGCAGTACTTC. Protein: CASSQSYEQYF. This chain links TRBV23-1 with TRBJ2-7; no reliable D call. TRBV23-1 is given ORF status, its function remaining uncertain. The V and J ends lost 0 bases and 3 bases respectively, with 0 bases between them. This CDR3 is built from 11 residues.

The chain couples TRBV19 to TRBJ1-2, with TRBD1 as a possible D gene (6 bases). V was clipped by 1 base and J by 6 bases, with 15 bases between them. Germline values: CDR1 LNHDA, CDR2 SQIVND (reference sequence). This CDR3 comprises 15 residues. The CDR3 protein is CASSIARQGMDGYTF. The CDR3 DNA reads TGTGCCAGTAGTATAGCGAGGCAGGGGATGGATGGCTACACCTTC. Full variable domain (missing parts from reference TRBV19 and TRBJ1-2): DGGITQSPKYLFRKEGQNVTLSCEQNLNHDAMYWYRQDPGQGLRLIYYSQIVNDFQKGDIAEGYSVSREKKESFPLTVTSAQKNPTAFYLCASSIARQGMDGYTFGSGTRLTVV.

The gene calls are TRBV5-4 and TRBJ2-2, with a weak D call TRBD2 (7 bases). Trimming shortened V by 4 bases and J by 6 bases, and 16 bases separated the two germline ends. Germline V gene data show CDR1 as SGHNT and CDR2 as YYREEE (reference sequence). The CDR3 is 15 residues long. CDR3 sequence: CASSVGGRRAGELFF. For the CDR3, the DNA is TGTGCCAGCAGCGTGGGGGGGCGCAGGGCCGGGGAGCTGTTTTTT.

The rearrangement joins TRBV7-4 to TRBJ2-7, with D possibly matching TRBD1 (7 bases). The V gene's germline CDR1 is SGHVT and CDR2 SQSDAQ. The CDR3 totals 17 residues. V lost 3 bases to trimming and J lost 0 bases, with 18 bases between them. DNA for the CDR3: TGTGCCAGCAGCTTGGCCCCCGACAGGGAGGCCTCCTACGAGCAGTACTTC. This translates into CASSLAPDREASYEQYF.

The chain links TRBV21-1 to TRBJ2-7; no check of the table's D call, TRBD2, against the DNA was made. TRBV21-1 is a known pseudogene. CDR3 size: 13 residues. As DNA, the CDR3 is TGTGCCAGCACCCAACTCGGGAGATACGAGCAGTACTTC. Protein sequence: CASTQLGRYEQYF.

This chain uses TRBV27 with TRBJ1-5; no reliable D call. Trimming left V 3 bases short and J 3 bases short, with 3 bases between. Germline V gene lookup returns CDR1 MNHEY and CDR2 SMNVEV (reference sequence). The CDR3 totals 12 residues. CDR3 nucleotides: TGTGCCAGCAGTTTCTACAATCAGCCCCAGCATTTT. It yields the protein CASSFYNQPQHF.

This chain uses TRBV18 with TRBJ2-1; the match to TRBD2 covers 9 bases. The germline gives CDR1 KGHSH, CDR2 LQKENI. The CDR3 length is 15 residues. Trimming took 3 bases from V and 12 from J; bases not matched to a gene: 12. CDR3 nucleotide sequence: TGTGCCAGCTCACCTCCGAGCGGGAGGATAAACTGGCAGTTCTTC. Translation gives CASSPPSGRINWQFF.

The V call is TRBV7-9, the J call TRBJ2-3; D assignment may be TRBD1 or TRBD2 (6 bases each). The CDR3 is 16 amino acids. CDR1 is SEHNR and CDR2 is FQNEAQ in the germline V gene (reference sequence). Deletions cut 4 bases from V and 3 bases from J, with 17 bases between. The CDR3 DNA follows: TGTGCCAGCAGCTCATCTAGGGGGGTTTTTACAGATACGCAGTATTTT. This gives the protein CASSSSRGVFTDTQYF.

The V gene is TRBV6-5, the J gene TRBJ1-2; D not resolved. The CDR3 has 16 residues. Deletions cut 3 bases from V and 0 bases from J, with 14 bases between. Germline CDR1 and CDR2: MNHEY and SVGAGI. DNA of the CDR3: TGTGCCAGCAGTTATTACCTGGGAAGGACTAACTATGGCTACACCTTC. Translating it yields CASSYYLGRTNYGYTF.

V usage is TRBV11-1 and J usage is TRBJ2-1, with TRBD1 matching over 8 bases. Germline assignment: CDR1 SGHAT and CDR2 FQDESV (reference sequence). Trimming took 3 bases from V and 6 from J; bases not matched to a gene: 13. The CDR3 extends over 17 amino acids. The CDR3 protein is CASSFSPDRGRSNEQFF. The CDR3 coding sequence is TGTGCCAGCAGCTTTTCACCCGACAGGGGCCGATCCAATGAGCAGTTCTTC. Drawing the rest from reference TRBV11-1 and TRBJ2-1, the complete variable domain is EAEVAQSPRYKITEKSQAVAFWCDPISGHATLYWYRQILGQGPELLVQFQDESVVDDSQLPKDRFSAERLKGVDSTLKIQPAELGDSAMYLCASSFSPDRGRSNEQFFGPGTRLTVL.

About this clone itself: At one end the junction does not follow the germline gene, possibly because of a read error. This sequence joins TRBV7-6 and TRBJ2-7; possible D gene TRBD1, 5 bases. The CDR3 totals 11 residues. Germline V CDR1 and CDR2: SGHVS, FNYEAQ. The CDR3 reads CATSERGEQYF. CDR3 nucleotides: TGTGCCACCAGCGAAAGGGGCGAGCAGTACTTC.

CDR3 bases: TGTGCCATCAGTGGACTAGCGGGACAGTCCTACGAGCAGTACTTC. Translating gives CAISGLAGQSYEQYF. The chain recombines TRBV10-3 with TRBJ2-7; the match to TRBD2 covers 11 bases. The ends lost 4 bases at V and 1 base at J; junction bases unmatched: 3. The CDR3 is 15 amino acids. Germline values: CDR1 ENHRY, CDR2 SYGVKD.

The chain couples TRBV19 to TRBJ2-5, with 7 bases fitting TRBD2. The trim removed 6 bases at V and 0 bases at J, leaving 13 bases unmatched. CDR1 and CDR2 from the germline V gene are LNHDA and SQIVND (reference sequence). The CDR3 is 17 amino acids. CDR3 nucleotides: TGTGCCAGTAGCACTGGCCATCGCGGGGGATACCAAGAGACCCAGTACTTC. Amino acids: CASSTGHRGGYQETQYF.

This clone appeared a single time. V usage is TRBV27 and J usage is TRBJ2-7, with a tentative D call TRBD1 (6 bases). The ends were cut back, 0 bases at V and 6 bases at J, with 15 bases in the middle. CDR1 is MNHEY and CDR2 is SMNVEV in the germline V gene (reference sequence). This CDR3 comprises 15 residues. CDR3 amino acids: CASSLSLRGFPEQYF. The CDR3 nucleotides are TGTGCCAGCAGTTTATCACTCAGGGGATTTCCCGAGCAGTACTTC.

This chain connects TRBV6-5 to TRBJ2-7; D unresolved. Trimming removed 5 bases at V and 5 bases at J, with 10 bases between. The germline V gene encodes CDR1 MNHEY and CDR2 SVGAGI. The CDR3 sequence is 12 residues long. The CDR3 nucleotides are TGTGCCAGCAGTCCTCGTCGGCACGAGCAGTACTTC. Translating gives CASSPRRHEQYF.

The chain couples TRBV25-1 to TRBJ2-1; 7 bases fit TRBD2. The germline V gene encodes CDR1 MGHDK and CDR2 SYGVNS. The CDR3 length is 15 residues. V lost 3 bases, J lost 2 bases, and 4 bases stayed unmatched. The CDR3 nucleotides are TGTGCCAGCAGTGATCCGGGGGGTACCTACAATGAGCAGTTCTTC. Amino acid sequence: CASSDPGGTYNEQFF.

The CDR3 nucleotides are TGCGCCAGCAGCCATAGGGACACCTCCTACGAGCAGTACTTC. This encodes CASSHRDTSYEQYF. J is TRBJ2-7 and V is TRBV5-1; a possible D gene is TRBD1 (6 bases). Between the trimmed V and J ends, which lost 4 bases and 0 bases, there was a span of 11 bases. CDR1 SGHRS and CDR2 YFSETQ come from the germline V gene. The CDR3 length is 14 residues. Full variable domain (rest looked up from reference TRBV5-1 and TRBJ2-7): KAGVTQTPRYLIKTRGQQVTLSCSPISGHRSVSWYQQTPGQGLQFLFEYFSETQRNKGNFPGRFSGRQFSNSRSEMNVSTLELGDSALYLCASSHRDTSYEQYFGPGTRLTVT.

This rearrangement joins TRBV5-6 to TRBJ2-7; 9 bases match TRBD1. There are 15 residues in the CDR3. V shed 7 bases and J 11 bases; nucleotides not matched to a gene: 19. Germline V gives CDR1 SGHDT, CDR2 YYEEEE. CDR3 bases: TGTGCCAGCGCACCATCCGGGACAGGGCCTTTGCAGAAGTACTTC. The encoded protein is CASAPSGTGPLQKYF.

In its sample, this clone was seen a few times. This chain uses TRBV27 with TRBJ1-3; TRBD1 agrees at 9 bases. The CDR3 has 15 residues. CDR1 and CDR2 from the germline V gene are MNHEY and SMNVEV (reference sequence). The ends lost 4 bases at V and 8 bases at J; junction bases unmatched: 9. The CDR3 loop is CASSSPWTGEDTIYF. The CDR3 DNA reads as TGTGCCAGCAGTTCCCCTTGGACAGGGGAGGACACCATATATTTT.

V gene TRBV11-2 combines with J gene TRBJ1-2, with D possibly matching TRBD1 (5 bases). Germline V gene sequence: CDR1 SGHAT, CDR2 FQNNGV. This CDR3 is built from 13 residues. V was pared by 5 bases and J by 5 bases, with 12 bases between. The CDR3 region has the DNA TGTGCCAGCAGCCGGGACGAAAATTATGGCTACACCTTC. Its protein product is CASSRDENYGYTF. The variable domain in full, with the rest retrieved from reference TRBV11-2 and TRBJ1-2, is EAGVAQSPRYKIIEKRQSVAFWCNPISGHATLYWYQQILGQGPKLLIQFQNNGVVDDSQLPKDRFSAERLKGVDSTLKIQPAKLEDSAVYLCASSRDENYGYTFGSGTRLTVV.

The chain joins TRBV5-1 to TRBJ2-7, with TRBD1 identical over 7 bases. After removal of 3 bases from V and 0 bases from J, the junction contained 3 bases not matched to a gene. The CDR3 loop spans 14 amino acids. The V gene's germline CDR1 is SGHRS and CDR2 YFSETQ. CDR3 sequence: CASSSTGSSYEQYF. The CDR3 DNA reads TGCGCCAGCAGCTCGACAGGGAGCTCCTACGAGCAGTACTTC.